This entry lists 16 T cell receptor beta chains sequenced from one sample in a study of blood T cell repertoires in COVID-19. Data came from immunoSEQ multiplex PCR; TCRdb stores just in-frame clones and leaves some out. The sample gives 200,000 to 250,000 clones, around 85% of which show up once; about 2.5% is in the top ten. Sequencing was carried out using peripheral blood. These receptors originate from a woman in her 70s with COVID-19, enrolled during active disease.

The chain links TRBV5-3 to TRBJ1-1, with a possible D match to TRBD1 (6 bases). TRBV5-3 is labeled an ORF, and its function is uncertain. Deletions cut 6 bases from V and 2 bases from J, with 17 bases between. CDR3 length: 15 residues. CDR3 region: CARKSLRGRNTEAFF. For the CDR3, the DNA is TGTGCCAGAAAGTCCCTCAGGGGCAGAAACACTGAAGCTTTCTTT.

This CDR3 is CATRASGGSTDTQYF. The CDR3 nucleotides read TGTGCCACCAGGGCTAGCGGGGGTAGCACAGATACGCAGTATTTT. The gene calls are TRBV24-1 and TRBJ2-3; 10 bases fit TRBD2. Germline CDR1 reads KGHDR; CDR2 reads SFDVKD. CDR3 size: 15 residues. The J segment lost 0 bases and the V segment lost 7 bases, leaving 3 bases of the junction unmatched.

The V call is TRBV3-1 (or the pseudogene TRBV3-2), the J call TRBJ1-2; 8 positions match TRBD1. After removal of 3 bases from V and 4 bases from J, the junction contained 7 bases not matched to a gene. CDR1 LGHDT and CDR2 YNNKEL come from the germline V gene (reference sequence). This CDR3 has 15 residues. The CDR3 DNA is TGTGCCAGCAGCCAGGCCGCAGGGGGCGCCTATGGCTACACCTTC. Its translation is CASSQAAGGAYGYTF.

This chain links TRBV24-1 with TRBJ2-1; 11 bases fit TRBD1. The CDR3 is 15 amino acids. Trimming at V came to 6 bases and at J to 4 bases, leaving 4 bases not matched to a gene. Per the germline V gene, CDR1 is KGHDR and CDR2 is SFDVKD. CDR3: CATSYGTGGYNEQFF. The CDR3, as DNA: TGTGCCACCAGTTACGGGACAGGGGGATACAATGAGCAGTTCTTC.

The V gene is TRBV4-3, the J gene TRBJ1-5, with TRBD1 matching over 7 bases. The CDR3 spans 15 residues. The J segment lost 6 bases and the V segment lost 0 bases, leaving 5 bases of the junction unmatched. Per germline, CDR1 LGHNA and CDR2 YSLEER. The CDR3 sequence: CASSQERGHGQPQHF. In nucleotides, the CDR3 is TGCGCCAGCAGCCAAGAAAGGGGGCACGGTCAGCCCCAGCATTTT.

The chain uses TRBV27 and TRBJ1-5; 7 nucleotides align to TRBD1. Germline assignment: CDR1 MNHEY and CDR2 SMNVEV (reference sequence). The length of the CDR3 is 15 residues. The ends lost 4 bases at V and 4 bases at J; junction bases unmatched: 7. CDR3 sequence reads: CASSSARTGNQPQHF. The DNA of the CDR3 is TGTGCCAGCAGTTCCGCTAGGACAGGTAATCAGCCCCAGCATTTT.

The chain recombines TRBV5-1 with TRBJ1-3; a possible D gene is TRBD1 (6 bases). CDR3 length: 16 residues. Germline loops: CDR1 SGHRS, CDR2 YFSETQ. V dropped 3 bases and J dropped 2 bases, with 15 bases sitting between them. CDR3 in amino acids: CASSYTGTQTGNTIYF. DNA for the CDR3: TGCGCCAGCAGCTACACCGGGACACAAACTGGAAACACCATATATTTT. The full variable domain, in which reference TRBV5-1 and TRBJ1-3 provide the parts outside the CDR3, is KAGVTQTPRYLIKTRGQQVTLSCSPISGHRSVSWYQQTPGQGLQFLFEYFSETQRNKGNFPGRFSGRQFSNSRSEMNVSTLELGDSALYLCASSYTGTQTGNTIYFGEGSWLTVV.

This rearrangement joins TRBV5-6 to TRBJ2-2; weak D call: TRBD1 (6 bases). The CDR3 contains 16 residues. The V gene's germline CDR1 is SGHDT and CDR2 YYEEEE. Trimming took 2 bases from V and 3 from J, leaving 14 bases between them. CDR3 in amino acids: CASSFFGQPYTGELFF. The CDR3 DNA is TGTGCCAGCAGCTTCTTTGGACAGCCCTACACCGGGGAGCTGTTTTTT.

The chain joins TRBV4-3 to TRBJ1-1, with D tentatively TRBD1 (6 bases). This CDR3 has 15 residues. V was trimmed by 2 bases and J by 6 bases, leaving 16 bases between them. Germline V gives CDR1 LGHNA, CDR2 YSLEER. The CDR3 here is CASSQQQGWRAEAFF. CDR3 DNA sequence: TGCGCCAGCAGCCAACAACAGGGTTGGAGAGCTGAAGCTTTCTTT.

CDR3 amino acids: CASSKQDHTGELFF. For the CDR3, the DNA is TGTGCCAGCAGCAAACAGGATCACACCGGGGAGCTGTTTTTT. V is TRBV7-3 and J is TRBJ2-2, with a tentative D call TRBD1 (5 bases). Germline V gene sequence: CDR1 SGHTA, CDR2 FQGTGA. Between the trimmed V and J ends, which lost 5 bases and 3 bases, there was a span of 10 bases. The CDR3 is 14 amino acids. Looking up the rest from reference TRBV7-3 and TRBJ2-2 gives the full variable domain: GAGVSQTPSNKVTEKGKYVELRCDPISGHTALYWYRQSLGQGPEFLIYFQGTGAADDSGLPNDRFFAVRPEGSVSTLKIQRTERGDSAVYLCASSKQDHTGELFFGEGSRLTVL.

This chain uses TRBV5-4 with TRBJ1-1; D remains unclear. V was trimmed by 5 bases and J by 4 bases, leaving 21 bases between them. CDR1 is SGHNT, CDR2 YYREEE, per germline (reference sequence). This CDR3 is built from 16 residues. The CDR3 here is CASRLGTTPRSTEAFF. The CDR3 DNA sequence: TGTGCCAGCAGACTCGGTACAACGCCTAGGAGCACTGAAGCTTTCTTT.

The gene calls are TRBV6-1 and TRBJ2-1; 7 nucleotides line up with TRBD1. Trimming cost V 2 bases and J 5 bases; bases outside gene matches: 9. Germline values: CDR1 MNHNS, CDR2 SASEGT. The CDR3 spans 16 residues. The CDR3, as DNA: TGTGCCAGCAGTGAACCGGGACAGATTATCCACAATGAGCAGTTCTTC. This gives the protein CASSEPGQIIHNEQFF.

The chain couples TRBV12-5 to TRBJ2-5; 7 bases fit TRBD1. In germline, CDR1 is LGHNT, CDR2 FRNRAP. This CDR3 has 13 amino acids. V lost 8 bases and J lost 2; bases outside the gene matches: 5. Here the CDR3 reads CASHNRGQETQYF. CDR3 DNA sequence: TGTGCTAGTCACAACAGGGGACAAGAGACCCAGTACTTC. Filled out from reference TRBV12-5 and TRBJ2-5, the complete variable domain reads DARVTQTPRHKVTEMGQEVTMRCQPILGHNTVFWYRQTMMQGLELLAYFRNRAPLDDSGMPKDRFSAEMPDATLATLKIQPSEPRDSAVYFCASHNRGQETQYFGPGTRLLVL.

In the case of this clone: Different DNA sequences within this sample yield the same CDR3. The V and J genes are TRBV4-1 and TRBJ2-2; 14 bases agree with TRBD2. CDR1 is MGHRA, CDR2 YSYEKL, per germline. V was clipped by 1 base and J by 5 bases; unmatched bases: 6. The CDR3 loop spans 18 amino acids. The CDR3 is CASSQGGLAGVGTGELFF. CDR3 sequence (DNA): TGCGCCAGCAGCCAAGGGGGACTAGCGGGAGTCGGAACCGGGGAGCTGTTTTTT.

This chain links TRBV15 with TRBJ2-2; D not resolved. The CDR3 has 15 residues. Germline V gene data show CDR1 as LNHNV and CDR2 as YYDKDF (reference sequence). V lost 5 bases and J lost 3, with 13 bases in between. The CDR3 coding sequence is TGTGCCACCAGCCCCATTAGCCGGGACACCGGGGAGCTGTTTTTT. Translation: CATSPISRDTGELFF.

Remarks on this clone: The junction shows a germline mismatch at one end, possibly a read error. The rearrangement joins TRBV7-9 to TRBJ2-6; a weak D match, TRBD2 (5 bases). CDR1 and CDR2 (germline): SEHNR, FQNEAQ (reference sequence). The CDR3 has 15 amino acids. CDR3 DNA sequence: TGTGCCAGCAGCCCCGGAGGCGCTGGGACCAACGTCCTGACTTTC. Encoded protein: CASSPGGAGTNVLTF. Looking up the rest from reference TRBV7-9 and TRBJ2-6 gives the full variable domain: DTGVSQNPRHKITKRGQNVTFRCDPISEHNRLYWYRQTLGQGPEFLTYFQNEAQLEKSRLLSDRFSAERPKGSFSTLEIQRTEQGDSAMYLCASSPGGAGTNVLTFGAGSRLTVL.